The 24 T cell receptor beta chains presented below share a single source sample, sequenced in a study of blood T cell repertoires in COVID-19. Data came from immunoSEQ multiplex PCR; TCRdb stores just in-frame clones and leaves some out. The repertoire includes approximately 200,000 clones, about 87% of them detected once, and approximately 6.2% sits in the top ten. The sequencing input was peripheral blood. The receptors here all came from a man between 60 and 70 years old who had recovered from COVID-19.

The chain links TRBV5-6 to TRBJ1-6; the D is unclear. The V and J ends lost 0 bases and 6 bases respectively, with 7 bases between them. The CDR3 spans 14 residues. CDR1 SGHDT and CDR2 YYEEEE come from the germline V gene. The DNA of the CDR3 is TGTGCCAGCAGCTTGGGCAGGTTTAATTCACCCCTCCACTTT. It encodes CASSLGRFNSPLHF.

The rearrangement uses TRBV9 and TRBJ1-2, with TRBD1 as a possible D gene (5 bases). Germline CDR1 and CDR2: SGDLS and YYNGEE. This CDR3 comprises 12 residues. V was trimmed by 6 bases and J by 2 bases, leaving 8 bases between them. CDR3 loop: CASNRQNYGYTF. The CDR3 DNA follows: TGTGCCAGCAACAGACAGAACTATGGCTACACCTTC.

This clone was found a few times. The V and J genes are TRBV29-1 and TRBJ2-1, with D possibly being TRBD2 (6 bases). The length of the CDR3 is 13 residues. Germline assignment: CDR1 SQVTM and CDR2 ANQGSEA. The V end was cut by 3 bases, the J end by 7 bases, with 13 bases between. The CDR3 region is CSVETRRVNEQFF. The CDR3 DNA sequence: TGCAGCGTTGAGACTAGAAGGGTAAATGAGCAGTTCTTC.

The chain recombines TRBV19 with TRBJ1-1, with 8 bases fitting TRBD1. V dropped 6 bases and J dropped 5; count of bases not matched to a gene: 8. The CDR3 contains 14 residues. The V gene's germline CDR1 is LNHDA and CDR2 SQIVND (reference sequence). CDR3 coding DNA: TGTGCCAGTAGCGCCACAGGGGGTGGGACTGAAGCTTTCTTT. It encodes CASSATGGGTEAFF.

This sequence joins TRBV2 and TRBJ2-7; 12 bases line up with TRBD2. Germline lookup yields CDR1 SNHLY and CDR2 FYNNEI. V dropped 6 bases and J dropped 4; count of bases not matched to a gene: 4. The CDR3 covers 14 residues. The CDR3 here is CASRQLAGGYEQYF. CDR3 in DNA: TGTGCCAGCAGGCAACTAGCGGGGGGTTACGAGCAGTACTTC.

The chain recombines TRBV3-1 (or the pseudogene TRBV3-2) with TRBJ1-6; no clear D gene. This CDR3 spans 14 amino acids. V was clipped by 5 bases and J by 7 bases, with 12 bases between them. Germline CDR1 LGHDT, CDR2 YNNKEL (reference sequence). The CDR3 protein is CASSSYGMNSPLHF. DNA for the CDR3: TGTGCCAGCAGCTCTTACGGGATGAATTCACCCCTCCACTTT.

The chain is built from TRBV27 and TRBJ2-5; D is perhaps TRBD1 (5 bases). The CDR3 covers 17 residues. V was shortened by 6 bases and J by 5 bases, with 25 bases between the two germline ends. Germline assignment: CDR1 MNHEY and CDR2 SMNVEV (reference sequence). In nucleotides, the CDR3 is TGTGCCAGCAGGACTTACCGGTTCCCGGATCCAGGGGAGACCCAGTACTTC. Amino acids: CASRTYRFPDPGETQYF.

The chain is built from TRBV3-1 (or the pseudogene TRBV3-2) and TRBJ2-1; D remains unclear. Deletions cut 0 bases from V and 13 bases from J, with 10 bases between. This CDR3 spans 12 amino acids. Germline loops: CDR1 LGHDT, CDR2 YNNKEL (reference sequence). The CDR3 is CASSQEGYSQFF. The CDR3 coding sequence is TGTGCCAGCAGCCAAGAGGGCTATAGTCAGTTCTTC.

This clone was observed a handful of times. The J gene is TRBJ1-2, the V gene TRBV6-5; 8 bases line up with TRBD1. CDR3 length equals 14 residues. The V gene's germline CDR1 is MNHEY and CDR2 SVGAGI. Trimming took 5 bases from V and 5 from J; bases not matched to a gene: 7. As DNA, the CDR3 is TGTGCCAGCAGTCTGGGACAGGAGAAGTATGGCTACACCTTC. Amino acid sequence: CASSLGQEKYGYTF.

The CDR3 sequence is CASSEESGGRGDTQYF. In DNA, the CDR3 is TGTGCCAGCAGCGAAGAGAGCGGGGGAAGGGGAGATACGCAGTATTTT. The V gene is TRBV7-6, the J gene TRBJ2-3; 8 nucleotides match TRBD2. Germline values: CDR1 SGHVS, CDR2 FNYEAQ. The CDR3 consists of 16 residues. With 5 bases clipped from V and 5 bases from J, the junction kept 12 bases outside the gene matches.

Details on this clone: Its ends do not fully match the called genes, so a read error is possible. CDR3 coding DNA: TGTGCCAGCAGTGACTCCGGGACTAGCGCCCACGAGCAGTACTTC. Amino acids: CASSDSGTSAHEQYF. The chain couples TRBV6-5 to TRBJ2-7; 10 bases map to TRBD2. Per germline, CDR1 MNHEY and CDR2 SVGAGI. This CDR3 is 15 amino acids long.

The chain employs TRBV30 and TRBJ2-7; the match to TRBD1 covers 9 bases. J lost 3 bases, V lost 4 bases, and 1 base had no gene match. The V gene's germline CDR1 is GTSNPN and CDR2 SVGIG (reference sequence). The CDR3 consists of 12 residues. The CDR3 nucleotides read TGTGCCTGGATGGGACAGGGCTACGAGCAGTACTTC. Translating gives CAWMGQGYEQYF.

This chain connects TRBV3-1 (or the pseudogene TRBV3-2) to TRBJ1-3; D call uncertain. Germline V gives CDR1 LGHDT, CDR2 YNNKEL (reference sequence). Between the trimmed V and J ends, which lost 9 bases and 5 bases, there was a span of 14 bases. The CDR3 has 13 residues. In DNA form, the CDR3 reads TGTGCCAGTGGCGCCGGAGGGCGAAACACCATATATTTT. Residues: CASGAGGRNTIYF.

The chain has TRBV19 and TRBJ1-4, with a weak D call TRBD1 (5 bases). The CDR3 loop spans 14 amino acids. Germline V gives CDR1 LNHDA, CDR2 SQIVND (reference sequence). V was clipped by 3 bases and J by 8 bases, with 13 bases between them. The CDR3 is CASSIRTKGEKLFF. The CDR3 DNA reads as TGTGCCAGTAGTATTCGGACAAAGGGGGAAAAACTGTTTTTT.

V gene TRBV6-5 combines with J gene TRBJ2-5; tentative D call: TRBD1 (5 bases). Per germline, CDR1 MNHEY and CDR2 SVGAGI. V lost 0 bases and J 5 bases, leaving 16 bases between the germline ends. CDR3 length equals 16 residues. The CDR3: CASSYSRQSRAETQYF. CDR3 bases: TGTGCCAGCAGTTACTCAAGACAGTCACGAGCGGAGACCCAGTACTTC.

This clone has a handful of counts. The rearrangement joins TRBV7-9 to TRBJ2-1; 11 bases fit TRBD2. The length of the CDR3 is 15 residues. The V segment lost 6 bases and the J segment 5 bases; nucleotides outside the gene matches: 6. Germline V gene data show CDR1 as SEHNR and CDR2 as FQNEAQ (reference sequence). CDR3 sequence (DNA): TGTGCCAGCAGTCTACTAGCGGGAGAGGACAATGAGCAGTTCTTC. Its protein is CASSLLAGEDNEQFF. Together with reference TRBV7-9 and TRBJ2-1, the CDR3 gives the full variable domain: DTGVSQNPRHKITKRGQNVTFRCDPISEHNRLYWYRQTLGQGPEFLTYFQNEAQLEKSRLLSDRFSAERPKGSFSTLEIQRTEQGDSAMYLCASSLLAGEDNEQFFGPGTRLTVL.

The rearrangement links TRBV7-3 to TRBJ2-7, with 9 bases aligning to TRBD1. The CDR3 is 14 amino acids. The V segment lost 9 bases and the J segment 0 bases; nucleotides outside the gene matches: 6. Germline V lookup: CDR1 SGHTA, CDR2 FQGTGA. The CDR3 DNA reads TGTGCCAGTAAGGGACAGGGCAGCTCCTACGAGCAGTACTTC. Encoded protein: CASKGQGSSYEQYF.

The chain combines TRBV5-1 with TRBJ2-5; TRBD1 matches at 8 bases. The CDR3 runs 14 residues. Germline V gene sequence: CDR1 SGHRS, CDR2 YFSETQ. The junction had 5 bases not matched to a gene; V was cut back by 2 bases and J by 5 bases. The CDR3 nucleotides are TGCGCCAGCAGCTTCGGACAGGGTGAGGAGACCCAGTACTTC. Translated: CASSFGQGEETQYF.

V usage is TRBV4-3 and J usage is TRBJ2-7, with D maybe TRBD2 (5 bases). Germline CDR1 reads LGHNA; CDR2 reads YSLEER. This CDR3 comprises 13 residues. V lost 2 bases to trimming and J lost 4 bases, with 9 bases between them. In nucleotides, the CDR3 is TGCGCCAGCAGCCAATTACGGGGATACGAGCAGTACTTC. Residues: CASSQLRGYEQYF.

This clone has only one observation. J is TRBJ2-7 and V is TRBV5-5; 12 nucleotides align to TRBD2. Trimming cost V 2 bases and J 9 bases; bases outside gene matches: 9. This CDR3 has 15 amino acids. Germline assignment: CDR1 SGHKS and CDR2 YYEKEE (reference sequence). The DNA of the CDR3 is TGTGCCAGCAGCTTCGCTAGCGGGGGGGAGTCGGGGCAGTACTTC. Encoded protein: CASSFASGGESGQYF.

The rearrangement links TRBV6-5 to TRBJ1-2, with D perhaps matching TRBD1 (6 bases). CDR3 size: 15 residues. Germline CDR1 MNHEY, CDR2 SVGAGI. Trimming took 7 bases from V and 3 from J, leaving 18 bases between them. DNA for the CDR3: TGTGCCAGCACCCCGTGGGGGGGCCAGGACTATGGCTACACCTTC. It specifies CASTPWGGQDYGYTF.

The rearrangement uses TRBV10-3 and TRBJ1-2, with 9 bases that match TRBD1. This CDR3 has 15 residues. V lost 0 bases to trimming and J lost 7 bases; unmatched junction nucleotides: 6. Germline CDR1 ENHRY, CDR2 SYGVKD. CDR3 DNA: TGTGCCATCAGTGAGTCAGAACAGGGGGCTAGTGGCTACACCTTC. Translating it yields CAISESEQGASGYTF.

The genes are TRBV7-6 and TRBJ2-3; 8 bases fit TRBD2. With V trimmed by 5 bases and J by 3 bases, 7 bases remained unmatched. The germline gives CDR1 SGHVS, CDR2 FNYEAQ. This CDR3 comprises 15 residues. CDR3 DNA sequence: TGTGCCAGCAGCCCACGGGGGGGCGGGACAGATACGCAGTATTTT. Amino acid sequence: CASSPRGGGTDTQYF.

The genes are TRBV20-1 and TRBJ1-1; D ambiguous. V was trimmed by 5 bases and J by 1 base, leaving 8 bases between them. CDR1 and CDR2 (germline): DFQATT, SNEGSKA (reference sequence). This CDR3 comprises 12 residues. The DNA for the CDR3 is TGCAGTGCTGGTGGCAGGAACACTGAAGCTTTCTTT. It encodes CSAGGRNTEAFF.